Presented here are 12 T cell receptor beta chains from one specimen sequenced in a study of blood T cells in healthy people across ages (dated by TCRdb to the mid-2010s). The method behind the library was 5' RACE. Sequencing instrument: Illumina HiSeq 2500. A second PCR of about 7 to 12 cycles was run with a J-beta primer mix and a sample-barcoded 5' primer. TCRdb trimmed public reads at Q25 via fastp, called clones via MiXCR and kept in-frame beta chains. Each CDR3 protein gets just one entry, which takes the most common genes and DNA from the rows behind it. The sample table records under 2,000,000 distinct CDR3 sequences; 40% to 55% of these occur just once. Together, the top ten hold over 2% of the sample. Sequencing was carried out using blood. The receptors originated from a woman aged 40-49 years in good health.

This clonotype was detected a few times. The chain has TRBV10-3 and TRBJ1-6, with unresolved D. CDR1 and CDR2 from the germline V gene are ENHRY and SYGVKD. Trimming removed 0 bases at V and 10 bases at J, with 10 bases between. CDR3 size: 14 residues. The CDR3 sequence is CAISESTETSPLHF. The CDR3 DNA sequence: TGTGCCATCAGTGAGTCGACGGAAACCTCACCCCTCCACTTT.

The chain joins TRBV20-1 to TRBJ1-6; D is uncertain. Looked up from germline, CDR1 is DFQATT and CDR2 is SNEGSKA (reference sequence). V was shortened by 0 bases and J by 0 bases, with 9 bases between the two germline ends. CDR3 length: 16 residues. The CDR3 loop reads CSAREGFSSYNSPLHF. The CDR3 DNA sequence: TGCAGTGCTAGAGAGGGATTTAGCTCCTATAATTCACCCCTCCACTTT.

In its sample, this clonotype was seen a few times. The J gene is TRBJ2-3, the V gene TRBV7-2; D possibly matches TRBD1 or TRBD2 (5 bases each). The CDR3 runs to 14 residues. Germline CDR1 SGHTA, CDR2 FQGNSA. V lost 5 bases and J lost 6, with 15 bases in between. The CDR3 region is CASSPGPPLDTQYF. Here the CDR3 DNA reads TGTGCCAGCAGCCCGGGACCGCCATTGGATACGCAGTATTTT.

This rearrangement joins TRBV4-3 to TRBJ1-2; D is uncertain. V lost 0 bases, J lost 9 bases, and 8 bases lay in between. CDR3 length: 12 residues. Germline V gene data show CDR1 as LGHNA and CDR2 as YSLEER. The CDR3 protein is CASSQDRVSYTF. CDR3 in DNA: TGCGCCAGCAGCCAAGATCGCGTTAGCTACACCTTC.

This chain connects TRBV11-2 to TRBJ2-1; 8 positions agree with TRBD1. After removal of 3 bases from V and 4 bases from J, the junction contained 5 bases not matched to a gene. CDR3 length: 15 residues. Germline V gene data show CDR1 as SGHAT and CDR2 as FQNNGV. CDR3 sequence: CASSFLGQVYNEQFF. CDR3 coding DNA: TGTGCCAGCAGCTTCTTGGGACAGGTTTACAATGAGCAGTTCTTC.

The V and J genes are TRBV6-2 or TRBV6-3 and TRBJ2-5; 11 nucleotides align to TRBD1. The J call is uncertain, as TRBJ2-7 better fits the DNA end. Germline loops: CDR1 MNHEY, CDR2 SVGEGT. There are 17 residues in the CDR3. The CDR3 region is CASSYFPPGQGGDEQYF. The CDR3 region has the DNA TGTGCCAGCAGTTACTTCCCTCCGGGACAGGGGGGAGACGAGCAGTACTTC.

This clonotype was detected a few times. This rearrangement joins TRBV3-1 to TRBJ2-1; no firm D call. V shed 4 bases and J shed 6 bases, with 13 bases lying between them. Looked up from germline, CDR1 is LGHDT and CDR2 is YNNKEL (reference sequence). CDR3 length: 14 residues. CDR3 nucleotide sequence: TGTGCCAGCAGCCGCACGACTCGAACCAATGAGCAGTTCTTC. Protein sequence: CASSRTTRTNEQFF.

J is TRBJ1-4 and V is TRBV27; 11 bases align to TRBD1. This CDR3 has 16 amino acids. The J segment lost 8 bases and the V segment lost 3 bases, leaving 8 bases of the junction unmatched. Germline-derived CDR1 and CDR2 are MNHEY and SMNVEV (reference sequence). CDR3 protein: CASSFRTGGAREKLFF. CDR3 nucleotides: TGTGCCAGCAGTTTCAGGACAGGGGGCGCCAGGGAAAAACTGTTTTTT.

The chain carries TRBV15 and TRBJ2-4, with TRBD2 as a possible D gene (7 bases). Germline CDR1 is LNHNV and CDR2 is YYDKDF (reference sequence). The V gene lost 5 bases and the J gene lost 13 bases, with 24 bases spanning the gap. There are 15 residues in the CDR3. The CDR3 sequence is CATSRGRGNHNEQYF. In nucleotides, the CDR3 is TGTGCCACCAGCCGGGGGAGGGGGAACCACAATGAGCAGTACTTC.

This clonotype was recorded a few times. The chain couples TRBV5-1 to TRBJ2-5, with D possibly being TRBD1 or TRBD2 (5 bases each). Between the trimmed V and J ends, which lost 2 bases and 4 bases, there was a span of 15 bases. Germline CDR1 reads SGHRS; CDR2 reads YFSETQ. The CDR3 extends over 15 amino acids. The CDR3 region is CASSLDSLGGETQYF. CDR3 DNA: TGCGCCAGCAGCTTAGACAGCCTTGGGGGAGAGACCCAGTACTTC.

This clonotype was seen only a few times. The chain carries TRBV5-1 and TRBJ2-3; 9 nucleotides agree with TRBD2. The V segment lost 4 bases and the J segment 3 bases; nucleotides outside the gene matches: 9. This CDR3 comprises 16 residues. Germline CDR1 SGHRS, CDR2 YFSETQ. CDR3 sequence reads: CASSGPEGLATDTQYF. The CDR3 coding sequence is TGCGCCAGCAGCGGTCCCGAAGGACTAGCGACAGATACGCAGTATTTT.

This clonotype turned up a few times. This CDR3 reads CASSLGRTSGGGETQYF. CDR3 DNA: TGCGCCAGCAGCTTGGGCCGGACTAGCGGGGGTGGAGAGACCCAGTACTTC. The rearrangement links TRBV5-1 to TRBJ2-5; the match to TRBD2 covers 13 bases. The V segment lost 0 bases and the J segment 4 bases; nucleotides outside the gene matches: 6. This CDR3 contains 17 residues. In germline, CDR1 is SGHRS, CDR2 YFSETQ.